This T cell receptor (beta chain) was sequenced for a study of blood T cell repertoires in COVID-19. Data came from immunoSEQ multiplex PCR; TCRdb stores just in-frame clones and leaves some out. The data contain under 200,000 clones, approximately 83% of them singletons. This clone is medium-sized. Germline values: CDR1 KGHSH, CDR2 LQKENI. This CDR3 comprises 15 residues. The V gene end was trimmed by 3 bases and the J gene end by 3 bases; junction bases not matched to a gene: 7. The V call is TRBV18, the J call TRBJ1-2; 7 bases align to TRBD1. Sequencing used peripheral blood. The sequence was collected from a man in his sixties with acute or convalescent COVID-19. The chain's CDR3 is CASSPRGADDYGYTF. CDR3 sequence (DNA): TGTGCCAGCTCACCCAGGGGGGCGGATGACTATGGCTACACCTTC. The full variable domain, its missing parts supplied by reference TRBV18 and TRBJ1-2, is NAGVMQNPRHLVRRRGQEARLRCSPMKGHSHVYWYRQLPEEGLKFMVYLQKENIIDESGMPKERFSAEFPKEGPSILRIQQVVRGDSAAYFCASSPRGADDYGYTFGSGTRLTVV.